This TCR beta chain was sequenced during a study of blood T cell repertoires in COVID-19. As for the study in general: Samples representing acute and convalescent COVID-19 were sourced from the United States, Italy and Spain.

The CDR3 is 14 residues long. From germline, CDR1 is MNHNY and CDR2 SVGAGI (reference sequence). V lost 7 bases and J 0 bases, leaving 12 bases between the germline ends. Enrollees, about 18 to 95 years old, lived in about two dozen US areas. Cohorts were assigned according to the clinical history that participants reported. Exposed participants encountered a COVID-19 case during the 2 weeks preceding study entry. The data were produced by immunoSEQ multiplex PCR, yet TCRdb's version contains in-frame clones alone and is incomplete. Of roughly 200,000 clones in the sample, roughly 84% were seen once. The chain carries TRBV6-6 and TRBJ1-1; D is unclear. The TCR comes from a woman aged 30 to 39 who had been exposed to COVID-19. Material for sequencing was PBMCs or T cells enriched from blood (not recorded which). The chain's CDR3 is CASKIQNLNTEAFF. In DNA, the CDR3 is TGTGCCAGCAAAATCCAGAACCTGAACACTGAAGCTTTCTTT.